This T cell receptor (beta chain) came from a study of blood T cell repertoires in COVID-19. Across the study: Material from acute and convalescent COVID-19 was sourced from the United States, Italy and Spain. The cDNA or gDNA used as material had been derived from T cells, B-cell-depleted T cells, or PBMCs.

This CDR3 contains 15 residues. Germline CDR1 and CDR2: MNHNY and SVGAGI (reference sequence). The J segment lost 4 bases and the V segment lost 0 bases, leaving 3 bases of the junction unmatched. The authors' processing: Reference gene primer amplification in the assay estimated nucleated cell counts. Assay: immunoSEQ multiplex PCR; the TCRdb copy retains only in-frame clones and omits some. From that table come the V and J calls and clone size; the DNA was used to work out D and trimming. There are around 100,000 clones in the sample; over 70% occur only once, and more than 14% lies in the top ten.

The chain has TRBV6-6 and TRBJ2-7; 10 bases agree with TRBD2. Sample: peripheral blood. This TCR was recovered from a man aged 50 or older with acute or convalescent COVID-19. CDR3 nucleotide sequence: TGTGCCAGCAGTTACTCCTCTAGCGGGAGTTACGAGCAGTACTTC. Its translation is CASSYSSSGSYEQYF.